These 28 T cell receptor beta chains were sequenced from one sample in a study of T cell repertoires in ileal Crohn's disease. Time point noted: inflamed ileum from the surgical specimen. Assay used: immunoSEQ multiplex PCR; TCRdb lists only in-frame clones, some missing. The sample shows more than 11,000 clones, less than 80% of them seen only once. The sequencing sample was made of ileal tissue. Receptors originate from an adult with Crohn's disease.

The chain joins TRBV6-1 to TRBJ1-5; no reliable D call. The CDR3 runs 15 residues. The germline gives CDR1 MNHNS, CDR2 SASEGT. Trimming cost V 7 bases and J 1 base, with 14 bases left between them. The CDR3 reads CASMLILGSNQPQHF. DNA for the CDR3: TGTGCCAGCATGCTAATCCTTGGGAGCAATCAGCCCCAGCATTTT.

The chain combines TRBV6-6 with TRBJ1-5, with D possibly being TRBD1 (6 bases). Germline V gene lookup returns CDR1 MNHNY and CDR2 SVGAGI (reference sequence). Trimming cost V 10 bases and J 3 bases, with 22 bases left between them. The length of the CDR3 is 16 residues. The CDR3: CATSPFRQVFNQPQHF. The CDR3 nucleotides are TGTGCCACCAGCCCCTTCCGACAGGTTTTCAATCAGCCCCAGCATTTT.

The chain joins TRBV4-1 to TRBJ1-1; D gene unclear. Trimming shortened V by 4 bases and J by 1 base, and 7 bases separated the two germline ends. The CDR3 has 13 amino acids. Germline CDR1 and CDR2: MGHRA and YSYEKL. The CDR3 here is CASSPLTNTEAFF. Written as DNA, the CDR3 is TGCGCCAGCAGCCCTTTAACGAACACTGAAGCTTTCTTT.

In its sample, this clone is medium-sized (0.01 to 0.1%). The chain combines TRBV7-6 with TRBJ2-2, with D possibly matching TRBD1 (5 bases). Per the germline V gene, CDR1 is SGHVS and CDR2 is FNYEAQ. Trimming removed 0 bases from V and 5 bases from J, with 13 bases in between. CDR3 length equals 16 residues. The CDR3 protein is CASSLASRVETGELFF. CDR3 coding DNA: TGTGCCAGCAGCTTAGCATCCAGGGTAGAGACCGGGGAGCTGTTTTTT.

The chain is built from TRBV5-1 and TRBJ2-3; D may be TRBD1 (6 bases). The length of the CDR3 is 16 residues. With 0 bases removed from V and 0 bases from J, the gap between germline ends came to 11 bases. Germline CDR1 and CDR2: SGHRS and YFSETQ. The CDR3 region is CASSLVLGASTDTQYF. DNA of the CDR3: TGCGCCAGCAGCTTGGTTCTGGGGGCCAGCACAGATACGCAGTATTTT.

The chain joins TRBV11-3 to TRBJ1-2, with D maybe TRBD1 (5 bases). V lost 5 bases and J 4 bases, leaving 14 bases between the germline ends. There are 14 residues in the CDR3. Germline CDR1 is SGHNT and CDR2 is YENEEA. Here the CDR3 reads CASSLGPLPYGYTF. The CDR3, as DNA: TGTGCCAGCAGCCTGGGGCCACTCCCCTATGGCTACACCTTC.

The chain combines TRBV13 with TRBJ2-4; D might be TRBD1 (6 bases). This CDR3 has 16 residues. Germline V gene sequence: CDR1 PRHDT, CDR2 FYEKMQ (reference sequence). The ends were cut back, 8 bases at V and 0 bases at J, with 17 bases in the middle. CDR3 nucleotides: TGTGCCAGCGGCTCCCGGACAGAATTAGCCAAAAACATTCAGTACTTC. It encodes CASGSRTELAKNIQYF.

The chain carries TRBV10-3 and TRBJ2-2, with a weak D call TRBD2 (5 bases). There are 16 residues in the CDR3. V was clipped by 5 bases and J by 2 bases, with 15 bases between them. Germline CDR1 is ENHRY and CDR2 is SYGVKD. This chain's CDR3 is CAISSTRGSNTGELFF. The CDR3 DNA reads as TGTGCCATCAGTTCCACCAGAGGGTCAAACACCGGGGAGCTGTTTTTT.

The chain is built from TRBV2 and TRBJ2-4; no firm D call. Germline V gene sequence: CDR1 SNHLY, CDR2 FYNNEI. CDR3 length: 16 amino acids. Trimming left V 3 bases short and J 2 bases short, with 14 bases between. The CDR3 sequence is CASSDLGTSTKNIQYF. DNA for the CDR3: TGTGCCAGCAGTGATTTGGGAACATCAACCAAAAACATTCAGTACTTC.

V and J are TRBV18 and TRBJ2-1; TRBD2 matches 8 bases. Trimming removed 7 bases from V and 6 bases from J; junction bases left unmatched: 11. This CDR3 comprises 15 residues. Germline V gene sequence: CDR1 KGHSH, CDR2 LQKENI. The CDR3 nucleotides are TGTGCCAGCTTCGACGGGGGGGTGATATTCAATGAGCAGTTCTTC. Translating it yields CASFDGGVIFNEQFF.

The chain uses TRBV5-6 and TRBJ1-5, with 7 bases matching TRBD1. This CDR3 is 16 amino acids long. The V and J ends lost 3 bases and 4 bases, in that order; junction bases with no gene match: 10. In germline, CDR1 is SGHDT, CDR2 YYEEEE. The CDR3 protein is CASSSGGGLRNQPQHF. The CDR3 DNA reads as TGTGCCAGCAGCTCAGGGGGTGGGCTGAGGAATCAGCCCCAGCATTTT.

The V call is TRBV7-9, the J call TRBJ2-3; tentatively, D is TRBD1 (6 bases). V was trimmed by 4 bases and J by 6 bases, leaving 17 bases between them. CDR3 size: 15 residues. Germline V lookup: CDR1 SEHNR, CDR2 FQNEAQ (reference sequence). The CDR3 sequence is CASSSRGVTVDTQYF. In DNA, the CDR3 is TGTGCCAGCAGCTCCAGGGGAGTGACGGTGGATACGCAGTATTTT.

The chain has TRBV7-8 and TRBJ2-2, with 10 bases aligning to TRBD2. The germline gives CDR1 SGHVS, CDR2 FQNEAQ. With V trimmed by 0 bases and J by 8 bases, 6 bases remained unmatched. This CDR3 is built from 16 residues. The CDR3 spells CASSLALLAGAGELFF. The CDR3 region has the DNA TGTGCCAGCAGCTTAGCGCTTCTAGCGGGGGCTGGGGAGCTGTTTTTT.

The rearrangement links TRBV14 to TRBJ1-2; D unresolved. V shed 1 base and J shed 1 base, with 16 bases lying between them. This CDR3 contains 17 residues. Germline V gene data show CDR1 as SGHDN and CDR2 as FVKESK. Here the CDR3 reads CASSQVLKGTLNYGYTF. CDR3 in DNA: TGTGCCAGCAGCCAAGTCTTAAAGGGTACACTTAACTATGGCTACACCTTC.

The V gene is TRBV18, the J gene TRBJ2-5; 7 bases map to TRBD1. The CDR3 totals 15 residues. The germline V gene encodes CDR1 KGHSH and CDR2 LQKENI. Losses at the gene ends were 4 bases for V and 2 bases for J; bases not matched to a gene: 7. CDR3: CASSLRQGRQETQYF. The CDR3 DNA is TGTGCCAGCTCACTAAGACAGGGAAGGCAAGAGACCCAGTACTTC.

This chain uses TRBV28 with TRBJ1-2, with 8 bases matching TRBD1. Trimming removed 8 bases from V and 6 bases from J; junction bases left unmatched: 11. This CDR3 comprises 14 residues. Germline V gene sequence: CDR1 MDHEN, CDR2 SYDVKM. CDR3: CASELAGQGNGYTF. The CDR3 DNA sequence: TGTGCCAGCGAACTAGCCGGACAGGGCAATGGCTACACCTTC.

The chain has TRBV7-9 and TRBJ2-7, with TRBD1 identical over 7 bases. The CDR3 has 15 amino acids. Germline V gene sequence: CDR1 SEHNR, CDR2 FQNEAQ (reference sequence). V shed 6 bases, J shed 3 bases, and the junction held 11 bases outside the gene matches. This chain's CDR3 is CASSFTGVFGYEQYF. As DNA, the CDR3 is TGTGCCAGCAGTTTCACAGGGGTTTTCGGCTACGAGCAGTACTTC.

This clone appeared a single time. The V call is TRBV7-2, the J call TRBJ2-5; D is possibly TRBD2 (6 bases). V was cut by 5 bases and J by 3 bases, with 10 bases left in between. Germline V lookup: CDR1 SGHTA, CDR2 FQGNSA. The CDR3 covers 13 residues. In DNA, the CDR3 is TGTGCCAGCAGCCGTAGCGGAGAAGAGACCCAGTACTTC. Encoded protein: CASSRSGEETQYF.

The rearrangement uses TRBV2 and TRBJ1-5; D is undetermined. V was clipped by 1 base and J by 11 bases, with 12 bases between them. The CDR3 length is 13 residues. Germline values: CDR1 SNHLY, CDR2 FYNNEI. Here the CDR3 reads CASSEVVSGTQHF. Here the CDR3 DNA reads TGTGCCAGCAGTGAAGTGGTCTCGGGGACCCAGCATTTT.

The gene calls are TRBV12-5 and TRBJ1-6; TRBD1 aligns across 8 bases. The CDR3 loop spans 14 amino acids. Germline CDR1 LGHNT, CDR2 FRNRAP. The V and J ends lost 9 bases and 9 bases, in that order; junction bases with no gene match: 10. For the CDR3, the DNA is TGTGCTAGCGGCCACGGACAGGGATTTTCACCCCTCCACTTT. Translating it yields CASGHGQGFSPLHF.

This clone was observed a few times. The chain carries TRBV7-9 and TRBJ2-5, with D maybe TRBD2 (5 bases). Trimming stripped 8 bases from V and 4 bases from J, with 23 bases between. This CDR3 has 16 residues. Germline-derived CDR1 and CDR2 are SEHNR and FQNEAQ (reference sequence). The chain's CDR3 is CASAPRRAEGLETQYF. CDR3 sequence (DNA): TGTGCCAGCGCCCCCCGGCGGGCCGAAGGGTTAGAGACCCAGTACTTC.

This clone appeared once. The chain is built from TRBV30 and TRBJ1-1; no clear D gene. With 4 bases removed from V and 0 bases from J, the gap between germline ends came to 18 bases. Per the germline V gene, CDR1 is GTSNPN and CDR2 is SVGIG (reference sequence). This CDR3 has 16 residues. The CDR3 DNA is TGTGCCTGGATACTGGGAGACCGAGACATGAACACTGAAGCTTTCTTT. Residues: CAWILGDRDMNTEAFF.

This clone showed up just a few times. This rearrangement joins TRBV7-6 to TRBJ1-4; D perhaps matches TRBD1 (5 bases). The CDR3 extends over 14 amino acids. The V end was cut by 5 bases, the J end by 4 bases, with 11 bases between. Germline V CDR1 and CDR2: SGHVS, FNYEAQ. The CDR3 here is CASSPGGGNEKLFF. CDR3 nucleotides: TGTGCCAGCAGCCCAGGCGGGGGTAATGAAAAACTGTTTTTT.

V gene TRBV6-1 combines with J gene TRBJ1-6, with no clear D. V was shortened by 1 base and J by 9 bases, with 10 bases between the two germline ends. The CDR3 runs 14 residues. Germline lookup yields CDR1 MNHNS and CDR2 SASEGT. The CDR3, as DNA: TGTGCCAGCAGTGAAGGGGTTGGGAGTTCACCCCTCCACTTT. Translating gives CASSEGVGSSPLHF.

This clone showed up just once. The J gene is TRBJ2-1, the V gene TRBV9; D is unclear. Germline V gene sequence: CDR1 SGDLS, CDR2 YYNGEE. The V and J ends lost 3 bases and 0 bases respectively, with 16 bases between them. The CDR3 covers 17 residues. Written as DNA, the CDR3 is TGTGCCAGCAGCGCCCCGATGCTAAAGAGCTCCTACAATGAGCAGTTCTTC. This codes for CASSAPMLKSSYNEQFF.

The chain employs TRBV5-1 and TRBJ1-1, with TRBD1 matching 11 bases. This CDR3 is 15 amino acids long. V shed 0 bases, J shed 5 bases, and the junction held 3 bases outside the gene matches. Germline assignment: CDR1 SGHRS and CDR2 YFSETQ. The CDR3 nucleotides are TGCGCCAGCAGCTTGGGGGACAGGGGGTATACTGAAGCTTTCTTT. Translating it yields CASSLGDRGYTEAFF.

This chain uses TRBV11-3 with TRBJ2-7; 7 bases agree with TRBD1. V was clipped by 4 bases and J by 2 bases; unmatched bases: 14. CDR3 length equals 17 residues. Germline V gene sequence: CDR1 SGHNT, CDR2 YENEEA. As DNA, the CDR3 is TGTGCCAGCAGCTCGGACTCACGGGACAGCGTAGCCTACGAGCAGTACTTC. Protein product: CASSSDSRDSVAYEQYF.

The chain joins TRBV6-4 to TRBJ2-3; 7 bases are a match to TRBD1. The V gene's germline CDR1 is MRHNA and CDR2 SNTAGT. After removal of 3 bases from V and 1 base from J, the junction contained 4 bases not matched to a gene. The CDR3 runs 15 residues. The CDR3 DNA reads as TGTGCCAGCAGTGAAGGAACAGGGGGCACAGATACGCAGTATTTT. It specifies CASSEGTGGTDTQYF.